The rows below give T cell receptor beta chains drawn from one sample of a study of beta chain features in type 1 diabetes. The data were produced by immunoSEQ multiplex PCR, yet TCRdb's version contains in-frame clones alone and is incomplete. The sample includes around 280,000 clones, about 15% of them seen just once. The sequencing sample was made of naive CD4+ T cells from blood. These receptor sequences come from a man younger than 30 with type 1 diabetes. CDR3s include the opening cysteine and the closing phenylalanine or tryptophan. Fields, in order: CDR3 protein, V gene, J gene, clone size. Not every row has a clone size; where given, it reads once, few, many or a size class.

CASSGTGTGDNEQYF,TRBV19,TRBJ2-7,.
CASSHYGRIGDNEQFF,TRBV4-1,TRBJ2-1,.
CASSSWGPRREKLFF,TRBV11-2,TRBJ1-4,few
CASSPKLALSAGELFF,TRBV18,TRBJ2-2,.
CASSYKGGQPQHF,TRBV6-5,TRBJ1-5,few
CASSLKLAGEETQYF,TRBV5-4,TRBJ2-5,few
CASSLGSNSGNTIYF,TRBV7-9,TRBJ1-3,.
CASGDRGNQPQHF,TRBV7-9,TRBJ1-5,few
CSVGGQGTYEQYF,TRBV29-1,TRBJ2-7,few
CATSRKRQGGYEQYF,TRBV15,TRBJ2-7,few
CASSVVGRGLSSGANVLTF,TRBV9,TRBJ2-6,few
CASSLLGGTEQFF,TRBV7-2,TRBJ2-1,.
CSFLAGFNEQFF,TRBV29-1,TRBJ2-1,few
CASSPREGEPSYNEQFF,TRBV18,TRBJ2-1,.
CASSLVISQGGYEQYF,TRBV18,TRBJ2-7,few
CASSVAPSGGFEQFF,TRBV9,TRBJ2-1,.
CALAPGLNTEAFF,TRBV25-1,TRBJ1-1,.
CASSSGQASTDTQYF,TRBV7-9,TRBJ2-3,.
CASSGPGQGKYEQYF,TRBV19,TRBJ2-7,.
CASSPYSQASNQPQHF,TRBV18,TRBJ1-5,.
CASRPGGLGNQPQHF,TRBV5-4,TRBJ1-5,.
CAWTGTGASTDTQYF,TRBV30,TRBJ2-3,few
CSVNEAGEGTQYF,TRBV29-1,TRBJ2-5,.
CAWSGNRESPLHF,TRBV30,TRBJ1-6,few
CAWSVGTAYYEQYF,TRBV30,.,.
CAISESRGRNTGELFF,TRBV10-3,TRBJ2-2,few
CASTETGKDEQYF,TRBV19,TRBJ2-7,few
CATRGTGTYGYTF,TRBV15,TRBJ1-2,.
CASSEYYEQYF,TRBV6-1,TRBJ2-7,few
CASSPRQGNQPQHF,TRBV7-2,TRBJ1-5,few
CASSLLSLAGKFPGYNEQFF,TRBV13,TRBJ2-1,.
CASSLGDRRNTEAFF,TRBV27,TRBJ1-1,.
CASSPVTGSTNEKLFF,TRBV18,TRBJ1-4,few
CASSLVTGGLSEQFF,TRBV5-1,TRBJ2-1,few
CASSYNRGPYEQYF,TRBV6-5,TRBJ2-7,.
CSVEDPGLAGFYEQYF,TRBV29-1,TRBJ2-7,few